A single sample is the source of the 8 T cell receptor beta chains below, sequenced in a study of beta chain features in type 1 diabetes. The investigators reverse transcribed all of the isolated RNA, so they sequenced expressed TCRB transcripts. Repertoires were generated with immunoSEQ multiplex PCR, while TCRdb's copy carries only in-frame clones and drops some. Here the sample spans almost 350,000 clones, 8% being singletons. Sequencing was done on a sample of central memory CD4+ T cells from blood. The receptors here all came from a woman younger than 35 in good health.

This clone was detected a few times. This chain's CDR3 is CASSEQLYDGTQYF. The CDR3 coding sequence is TGTGCCAGCAGTGAACAGCTGTACGACGGTACGCAGTATTTT. V usage is TRBV2 and J usage is TRBJ2-3; D remains ambiguous. The CDR3 loop spans 14 amino acids. With 2 bases removed from V and 8 bases from J, the gap between germline ends came to 14 bases. Germline V gives CDR1 SNHLY, CDR2 FYNNEI.

The CDR3 spells CASTPFRGSTGELFF. The DNA of the CDR3 is TGTGCCAGCACCCCGTTCAGGGGGAGCACCGGGGAGCTGTTTTTT. The rearrangement links TRBV6-5 to TRBJ2-2; 7 nucleotides align to TRBD1. The trim removed 7 bases at V and 4 bases at J, leaving 9 bases unmatched. The CDR3 extends over 15 amino acids. Germline assignment: CDR1 MNHEY and CDR2 SVGAGI.

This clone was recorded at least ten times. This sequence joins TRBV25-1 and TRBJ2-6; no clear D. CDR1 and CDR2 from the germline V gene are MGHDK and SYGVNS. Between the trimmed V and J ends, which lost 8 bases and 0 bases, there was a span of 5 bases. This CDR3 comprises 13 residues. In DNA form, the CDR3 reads TGTGCCAGCGTCCGCTCTGGGGCCAACGTCCTGACTTTC. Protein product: CASVRSGANVLTF.

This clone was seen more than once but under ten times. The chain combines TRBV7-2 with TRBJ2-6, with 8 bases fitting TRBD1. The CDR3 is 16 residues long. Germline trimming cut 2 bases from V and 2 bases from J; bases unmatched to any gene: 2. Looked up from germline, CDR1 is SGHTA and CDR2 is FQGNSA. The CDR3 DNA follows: TGTGCCAGCAGCTTACAGGGGGCTGCTGGGGCCAACGTCCTGACTTTC. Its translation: CASSLQGAAGANVLTF.

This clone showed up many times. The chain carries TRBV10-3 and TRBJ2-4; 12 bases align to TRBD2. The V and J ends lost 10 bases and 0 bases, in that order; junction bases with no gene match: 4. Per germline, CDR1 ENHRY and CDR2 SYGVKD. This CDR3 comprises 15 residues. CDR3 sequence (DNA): TGTGCCACACAGGGACTAGCGGGAGCCAAAAACATTCAGTACTTC. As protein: CATQGLAGAKNIQYF.

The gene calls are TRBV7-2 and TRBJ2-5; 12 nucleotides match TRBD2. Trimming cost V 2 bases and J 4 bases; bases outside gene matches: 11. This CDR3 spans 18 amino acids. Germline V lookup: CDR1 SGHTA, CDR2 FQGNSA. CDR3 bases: TGTGCCAGCAGCTTAAGAGTGGGCGGGACTAGCGGGTCAGAGACCCAGTACTTC. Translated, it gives CASSLRVGGTSGSETQYF.

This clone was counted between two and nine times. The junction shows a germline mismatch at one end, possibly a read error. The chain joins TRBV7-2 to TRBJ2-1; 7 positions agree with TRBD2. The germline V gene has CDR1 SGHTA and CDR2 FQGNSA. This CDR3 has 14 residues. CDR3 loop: CASSLRGDDNEQFF. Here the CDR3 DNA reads TGTGCTAGCAGCTTACGGGGGGATGACAATGAGCAGTTCTTC.

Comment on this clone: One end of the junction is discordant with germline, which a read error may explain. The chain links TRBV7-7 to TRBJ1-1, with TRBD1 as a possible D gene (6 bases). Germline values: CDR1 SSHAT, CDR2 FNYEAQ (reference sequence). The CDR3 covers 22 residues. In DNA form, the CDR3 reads TGTGCTAGCAGCTTAATAACGTCTGAAGGACAGCGGAAGAATAACCTGAACACTGAAGCTTTCTTT. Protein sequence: CASSLITSEGQRKNNLNTEAFF.